This TCR beta chain was profiled in a study of spatial heterogeneity in lung cancer. Indicated time point: sample taken at primary tumor resection. Whole RNA from tumor, nontumor lung or frozen PBMC was sequenced unsorted. TCRdb analysed the 5' RACE reads with MiXCR anew, one entry per CDR3 protein. The sample has roughly 48,000 distinct CDR3 sequences, about 5.8% seen once. Trimming left V 1 base short and J 6 bases short, with 13 bases between. CDR1 and CDR2 from the germline V gene are SGHRS and YFSETQ. This CDR3 contains 14 residues. This clonotype came up many times. Sequencing was performed on PBMCs, taken at surgery. The chain links TRBV5-1 to TRBJ2-5; D unresolved. This clonotype originated in a male donor with early-stage non-small cell lung cancer. The CDR3: CASSLNWQAQTQYF. CDR3 DNA: TGCGCCAGCAGCTTGAACTGGCAGGCGCAGACCCAGTACTTC.